Presented here are 18 T cell receptor beta chains from one specimen sequenced in a study of blood T cell repertoires in COVID-19. TCRdb's table, derived via immunoSEQ multiplex PCR, lists solely in-frame clones and lacks some. Found here are 55,000 to 70,000 clones, around 76% of them singletons; the top ten hold around 5%. The sequenced material came from peripheral blood. All receptors derive from a human donor in a cohort sampled during active COVID-19.

This clone was counted many times. The rearrangement uses TRBV6-5 and TRBJ2-1, with 8 bases matching TRBD2. V was pared by 1 base and J by 8 bases, with 7 bases of the junction left unmatched. This CDR3 is 15 amino acids long. Germline CDR1 is MNHEY and CDR2 is SVGAGI. CDR3 protein: CASSYFAGGWDEQFF. In nucleotides, the CDR3 is TGTGCCAGCAGTTACTTTGCGGGAGGTTGGGATGAGCAGTTCTTC.

This clone was observed a few times. The rearrangement links TRBV25-1 to TRBJ2-7; perhaps TRBD1 as D (6 bases). The ends were cut back, 11 bases at V and 3 bases at J, with 14 bases in the middle. CDR3 length: 12 residues. Germline V gene data show CDR1 as MGHDK and CDR2 as SYGVNS. CDR3 loop: CAPNRVFYEQYF. In DNA form, the CDR3 reads TGTGCCCCCAACAGGGTGTTCTACGAGCAGTACTTC.

The V gene is TRBV18, the J gene TRBJ1-2; 8 positions match TRBD1. The CDR3 has 14 amino acids. Germline CDR1 and CDR2: KGHSH and LQKENI. Trimming cost V 3 bases and J 8 bases; bases outside gene matches: 8. The CDR3 nucleotides read TGTGCCAGCTCACCGACCGACAGGGGAGCAGGCTACACCTTC. Its translation is CASSPTDRGAGYTF. Full variable domain (remainder filled in from reference TRBV18 and TRBJ1-2): NAGVMQNPRHLVRRRGQEARLRCSPMKGHSHVYWYRQLPEEGLKFMVYLQKENIIDESGMPKERFSAEFPKEGPSILRIQQVVRGDSAAYFCASSPTDRGAGYTFGSGTRLTVV.

The genes are TRBV5-1 and TRBJ2-7; TRBD1 agrees at 9 bases. Germline V gene lookup returns CDR1 SGHRS and CDR2 YFSETQ. The CDR3 spans 14 residues. V gave up 3 bases and J gave up 7 bases; unmatched junction bases: 8. The CDR3, as DNA: TGCGCCAGCAGCTCCGGGACAGGGTCGGGGGAGCAGTACTTC. As protein: CASSSGTGSGEQYF.

This rearrangement joins TRBV15 to TRBJ1-2; TRBD1 might be the D (6 bases). The CDR3 is 14 amino acids. V lost 0 bases and J 4 bases, leaving 9 bases between the germline ends. Germline-derived CDR1 and CDR2 are LNHNV and YYDKDF (reference sequence). In DNA, the CDR3 is TGTGCCACCAGCAGAGATAACAGGGTCTATGGCTACACCTTC. It codes for CATSRDNRVYGYTF. The whole variable domain, filled in from reference TRBV15 and TRBJ1-2, reads DAMVIQNPRYQVTQFGKPVTLSCSQTLNHNVMYWYQQKSSQAPKLLFHYYDKDFNNEADTPDNFQSRRPNTSFCFLDIRSPGLGDTAMYLCATSRDNRVYGYTFGSGTRLTVV.

This clone was detected only once. CDR3 loop: CASSTSGAFYEQYF. The CDR3 DNA sequence: TGTGCCAGCAGTACCAGCGGGGCCTTCTACGAGCAGTACTTC. The chain carries TRBV6-5 and TRBJ2-7, with 7 positions matching TRBD2. The CDR3 sequence is 14 residues long. Looked up from germline, CDR1 is MNHEY and CDR2 is SVGAGI. V trimming: 5 bases; J trimming: 3 bases; junction bases outside the gene matches: 7.

The rearrangement joins TRBV6-5 to TRBJ1-1; 9 nucleotides align to TRBD1. This CDR3 contains 15 residues. The ends lost 5 bases at V and 3 bases at J; junction bases unmatched: 7. Germline CDR1 reads MNHEY; CDR2 reads SVGAGI. CDR3 sequence: CASSLTGGPDTEAFF. DNA for the CDR3: TGTGCCAGCAGTCTTACAGGGGGCCCGGACACTGAAGCTTTCTTT.

On this clone itself: This is likely a read error, given that the CDR3 carries no conserved phenylalanine or tryptophan at its end. The DNA is omitted, as the CDR3 cannot be located on it reliably, and the CDR3 follows TCRdb's listing. The V gene is TRBV28, the J gene TRBJ2-7; the table's D call TRBD1 went unverified against the DNA. Germline CDR1 is MDHEN and CDR2 is SYDVKM. A total of 13 residues make up the CDR3, ends included. CDR3 in amino acids: CASSFRDRGSASI.

The chain carries TRBV6-4 and TRBJ2-3, with 10 bases fitting TRBD1. Trimming cost V 6 bases and J 3 bases; bases outside gene matches: 6. This CDR3 is 15 amino acids long. Looked up from germline, CDR1 is MRHNA and CDR2 is SNTAGT. CDR3 loop: CASRLDRGPTDTQYF. In DNA form, the CDR3 reads TGTGCCAGCAGATTAGACAGGGGGCCAACAGATACGCAGTATTTT.

The chain carries TRBV18 and TRBJ1-2, with 12 bases lining up with TRBD1. Per the germline V gene, CDR1 is KGHSH and CDR2 is LQKENI. CDR3 length: 16 residues. V lost 6 bases and J lost 7; bases outside the gene matches: 12. The CDR3 DNA reads as TGTGCCAGCTCCCCGGCCGGGACAGGGGGCCTAGGTGGCTACACCTTC. Its protein is CASSPAGTGGLGGYTF.

This clone occurred once. The chain recombines TRBV5-4 with TRBJ2-7; TRBD2 might be the D (6 bases). The V gene's germline CDR1 is SGHNT and CDR2 YYREEE (reference sequence). The CDR3 is 14 residues long. Trimming pared 0 bases from V and 3 bases from J, leaving 10 bases between. CDR3 in amino acids: CASSLGGVIYEQYF. As DNA, the CDR3 is TGTGCCAGCAGCTTGGGGGGGGTAATCTACGAGCAGTACTTC. The entire variable domain, with the rest obtained from reference TRBV5-4 and TRBJ2-7, is as follows: ETGVTQSPTHLIKTRGQQVTLRCSSQSGHNTVSWYQQALGQGPQFIFQYYREEENGRGNFPPRFSGLQFPNYSSELNVNALELDDSALYLCASSLGGVIYEQYFGPGTRLTVT.

V usage is TRBV19 and J usage is TRBJ1-1; D possibly corresponds to TRBD1 (5 bases). Trimming cost V 5 bases and J 2 bases, with 15 bases left between them. Germline values: CDR1 LNHDA, CDR2 SQIVND (reference sequence). The CDR3 contains 15 residues. The CDR3 reads CASSVGGTPNTEAFF. DNA of the CDR3: TGTGCCAGTAGTGTGGGGGGAACCCCCAACACTGAAGCTTTCTTT.

The V call is TRBV6-5, the J call TRBJ2-7; possible D gene TRBD2, 6 bases. The V and J ends lost 2 bases and 2 bases respectively, with 13 bases between them. The V gene's germline CDR1 is MNHEY and CDR2 SVGAGI. The CDR3 totals 15 residues. This CDR3 is CASSYAGGSPYEQYF. Here the CDR3 DNA reads TGTGCCAGCAGTTACGCCGGAGGGTCCCCCTACGAGCAGTACTTC.

The V and J genes are TRBV2 and TRBJ2-7, with 12 bases fitting TRBD1. V lost 8 bases, J lost 4 bases, and 6 bases stayed unmatched. Germline V CDR1 and CDR2: SNHLY, FYNNEI. The CDR3 sequence is 14 residues long. The CDR3 coding sequence is TGTGCCAGCGTGGGACAGGGGGCTCGGTACGAGCAGTACTTC. Its translation is CASVGQGARYEQYF. Filled out from reference TRBV2 and TRBJ2-7, the complete variable domain reads EPEVTQTPSHQVTQMGQEVILRCVPISNHLYFYWYRQILGQKVEFLVSFYNNEISEKSEIFDDQFSVERPDGSNFTLKIRSTKLEDSAMYFCASVGQGARYEQYFGPGTRLTVT.

The chain employs TRBV6-5 and TRBJ1-1, with TRBD1 as a possible D gene (5 bases). V dropped 8 bases and J dropped 1 base, with 17 bases sitting between them. The length of the CDR3 is 15 residues. The germline CDR1 and CDR2 sequences are MNHEY and SVGAGI. This CDR3 reads CASYRSGHRNTEAFF. DNA for the CDR3: TGTGCCAGCTATCGTTCAGGACACCGGAACACTGAAGCTTTCTTT.

This clone was seen only once. This chain uses TRBV2 with TRBJ2-7; D remains ambiguous. CDR1 and CDR2 (germline): SNHLY, FYNNEI. This CDR3 comprises 12 residues. Trimming stripped 4 bases from V and 6 bases from J, with 10 bases between. CDR3 DNA sequence: TGTGCCAGCAGTGTCCAATCGGGCGAGCAGTACTTC. Translation gives CASSVQSGEQYF.

The chain employs TRBV24-1 and TRBJ1-5, with a weak D call TRBD1 (6 bases). CDR3 length: 14 amino acids. The V end was cut by 3 bases, the J end by 1 base, with 6 bases between. Per the germline V gene, CDR1 is KGHDR and CDR2 is SFDVKD. As DNA, the CDR3 is TGTGCCACCAGTGATGGACAGAGCAATCAGCCCCAGCATTTT. Protein sequence: CATSDGQSNQPQHF.

V usage is TRBV18 and J usage is TRBJ2-7; 8 bases are shared with TRBD1. The CDR3 consists of 13 residues. V lost 5 bases to trimming and J lost 0 bases; unmatched junction nucleotides: 0. Germline CDR1 KGHSH, CDR2 LQKENI. CDR3 sequence (DNA): TGTGCCAGCTCAGACAGGGGCTCCTACGAGCAGTACTTC. Its translation is CASSDRGSYEQYF.